The clone carrying this T cell receptor (beta chain) was counted many times. These data belong to a study of low-dose radiotherapy and immunotherapy resistance in tumors. On the study more broadly: In Cohort 2, 1 Gy per fraction was delivered every two weeks, for a total of 13 Gy over 26 weeks. Each patient was administered nivolumab intravenously at 240 mg, which was a flat dose, every two weeks, along with intravenous ipilimumab at 1 mg/kg every six weeks.

Time point noted: before trial treatment. The presence of advanced solid tumors lacking tumor-infiltrating lymphocytes characterized eligible patients. Alpha and beta chains were covered, as first-strand cDNA relied on TRAV- and TRBV-specific primers. Using a constant-region primer together with a V-primer adapter, TCRs were subjected to roughly 18 PCR cycles of amplification. In vitro transcription was used to amplify the isolated mRNA. TCRdb used MiXCR to reprocess the reads, holding one entry per CDR3 protein. The table includes tens of thousands of distinct CDR3 sequences, 9.4% detected once. Material: PBMCs, obtained before treatment. This TCR was recovered from a male donor with prostate cancer.

CDR3 in amino acids: CASSDIRGTEAFF. The CDR3 DNA reads TGTGCCAGCAGCGATATCAGGGGCACTGAAGCTTTCTTT. The V and J genes are TRBV9 and TRBJ1-1; tentative D call: TRBD1 (6 bases). Germline loops: CDR1 SGDLS, CDR2 YYNGEE. V dropped 3 bases and J dropped 4 bases, with 10 bases sitting between them. The CDR3 totals 13 residues.